A selection of T cell receptor beta chains follows, all from one sample in a study of tumor and adjacent non-tumor tissue in lung cancer. MiXCR was run by TCRdb on the multiplex PCR reads, yielding one entry per CDR3 protein. The sample includes approximately 68,000 distinct CDR3 sequences, around 78% of them seen just once. What was sequenced was lung tumor tissue. The receptors shown here come from a man aged 55 to 69 with non-small cell lung cancer. The CDR3 runs from the conserved cysteine through the conserved F or W. D genes are given only for firm matches. Size tells how often a clone was seen (once, few, many) or the class of an expanded clone, and some rows leave it out.

clone size,J gene,D gene,V gene,CDR3 DNA,CDR3 protein
once,TRBJ1-6,TRBD1,TRBV25-1,TGTGCCAGCAGTTTCGGGACAGGGCGAAATTCACCCCTCCACTTT,CASSFGTGRNSPLHF
once,TRBJ1-4,TRBD1,TRBV20-1,TGCAGTGCTAGTGTACAGGGGGCACAAAATGAAAAACTGTTTTTT,CSASVQGAQNEKLFF
NA,TRBJ2-5,NA,TRBV6-5,TGTGCCAGCTCCTGGGACGGGACGGAGACCCAATACTTC,CASSWDGTETQYF
NA,TRBJ2-7,NA,TRBV19,TGTGCCAGTAGTATCAGGAGCACCCACGACCAGTACTTC,CASSIRSTHDQYF
many,TRBJ2-3,NA,TRBV29-1,TGCAGCGTGCAGGGTTCTCGCGGGGACACAGATACGCAGTATTTT,CSVQGSRGDTDTQYF
NA,TRBJ1-1,NA,TRBV6-1,TGTGCCAGCAGTAAATCGGGGGTACTGAACACTGAAGCTTTCTTT,CASSKSGVLNTEAFF
NA,TRBJ1-2,NA,TRBV5-6,TGTGCCAGCAGCCCGGAGGGGTATAACTATGGTTACACCTTC,CASSPEGYNYGYTF
NA,TRBJ1-2,NA,TRBV29-1,TGCAGCGTTGAGAATTCTAGCCCCTATGGGTTCACCTTC,CSVENSSPYGFTF
NA,TRBJ1-1,NA,TRBV20-1,TGCAGTGTTTCAAGGAACACTGAAGTTTTCTTT,CSVSRNTEVFF
NA,TRBJ2-1,NA,TRBV20-1,TGCAGTTGGGCGGGAACACTAAACAATGAGCATTTCTTC,CSWAGTLNNEHFF
NA,TRBJ2-7,TRBD2,TRBV20-1,TGCAGTGTTAGAAGTCGCGGGACTAGGTACTATGAGCAGTACTTC,CSVRSRGTRYYEQYF
NA,TRBJ1-4,NA,TRBV7-2,TGTGCCAGCAGCCCCACCGGGACTGGAGTAGAAAAACTGTTTTTT,CASSPTGTGVEKLFF
once,TRBJ2-2,NA,TRBV6-5,TGTGCTAGCAATTATTCCGAAGGATTCAGAAACACCGGGGAGCAGTTTTTT,CASNYSEGFRNTGEQFF
NA,TRBJ2-3,TRBD2,TRBV20-1,TGCGGTGCTAGCAATAGCGGGAGTGACACAGCTAGGCAGTATTTT,CGASNSGSDTARQYF
NA,TRBJ2-3,TRBD2,TRBV5-4,TGTGCCAGCAGCCCTATCGAGCGGGAGCCTGAAGGTACGCAGTATTTT,CASSPIEREPEGTQYF
once,TRBJ2-2,TRBD1,TRBV6-1,TGTGCCAGCATACAGGGGAGCTACACAGGGGAGCTATTTTTT,CASIQGSYTGELFF
NA,TRBJ2-1,TRBD2,TRBV20-1,TGCAGTGCTAGAATAGGGCTAGCGGGATACAATGCGCAGTTCTTC,CSARIGLAGYNAQFF
NA,TRBJ2-3,NA,TRBV20-1,TGCAGTGCTAGAGATACGGGAGCCACAGATAAGCAGTATTTT,CSARDTGATDKQYF
once,TRBJ2-2,TRBD1,TRBV6-6,TGTGCCAGCAGGTGGCCGGGACAGGGTACCGGGGAGCTGTTTTTT,CASRWPGQGTGELFF
NA,TRBJ2-1,NA,TRBV6-5,TGTGCCAGCATGGGGGGCGAGGCGGGCGATTACAATGAGCGGTTCTTC,CASMGGEAGDYNERFF
NA,TRBJ2-3,NA,TRBV29-1,TGCAGCGTTGTCCCAATAGCGGGGAGGACAGGTATGCAGTATTTT,CSVVPIAGRTGMQYF
many,TRBJ1-2,TRBD1,TRBV28,TGTGCCAGCAGTCCGACAGGGCGCGCTAACTATGGCTACACCTTC,CASSPTGRANYGYTF
few,TRBJ2-1,NA,TRBV29-1,TGCAGCGTTGTCTTCTGGGGCTCGGTGGGACGGAATGAGGAGTTCTTC,CSVVFWGSVGRNEEFF
NA,TRBJ1-6,NA,TRBV20-1,TGCAGTGCTAGAGGAACGGGGGCGAATAATTTACCCCTCCACTTT,CSARGTGANNLPLHF
NA,TRBJ2-3,TRBD2,TRBV6-2/TRBV6-3,TGTGCCTGCAGTTACCCCACGACTAGCGGGGGTCTCACAGATACGCAGTATTTT,CACSYPTTSGGLTDTQYF
NA,TRBJ2-3,NA,TRBV20-1,TGCAGTGCTAGAGACCGACTGGTCTTCACAGATATGCAGTATTTT,CSARDRLVFTDMQYF
NA,TRBJ2-3,NA,TRBV29-1,TGTATCGTTGAAGGATCGGGGACAACGACAGATACGCAGTATTTT,CIVEGSGTTTDTQYF
once,TRBJ1-5,NA,TRBV6-5,TGTGCCAGCAGGGGCGGACAGTCGGCGTCCCGGCATTTT,CASRGGQSASRHF
NA,TRBJ2-5,NA,TRBV12-3/TRBV12-4,TGTGCGAGCAGTGGAGATTACCTAGAGACCCAGTACTTC,CASSGDYLETQYF
NA,TRBJ1-1,NA,TRBV20-1,TGCAGTGCTAGAAATCCGGGGGTAGGAGCTGAAGCTTTCTTT,CSARNPGVGAEAFF
few,TRBJ2-5,NA,TRBV20-1,TGCACTGCTAGACCAGTAGCATTAGTCCAAGAGACCCAGTACTTC,CTARPVALVQETQYF
NA,TRBJ2-3,NA,TRBV6-6,TGTGCCAGCAATTACAGGGAGCTTACGCAGTATTTT,CASNYRELTQYF
NA,TRBJ2-3,TRBD2,TRBV5-4,TGTGCCAGCAACCCTACAGAGCGGGAGCCGGGAGATACGCAGTATTTT,CASNPTEREPGDTQYF
NA,TRBJ1-4,NA,TRBV6-5,TGTGTCAGCAGAACTCAGGGTATTGGTGAAAAACTGTTTTTT,CVSRTQGIGEKLFF
NA,TRBJ2-1,NA,TRBV5-4,TGTACCAGCAGCCCATGGGGCGCCCTCTCCTACAATGAGCAGTTCTTC,CTSSPWGALSYNEQFF
NA,TRBJ2-5,NA,TRBV20-1,TGCAGTGCCTTAGGGGTGGTGGAGATCCACTACTTC,CSALGVVEIHYF
many,TRBJ2-7,TRBD1,TRBV6-5,TGTGCCAGCAGAGATACAGGGGGCGGGTACGAGCAGTACTTC,CASRDTGGGYEQYF
many,TRBJ2-3,TRBD2,TRBV20-1,TGCAGTGCTAGAAAGGCGGGAGGGTCTATGACAGATACGCAGTATTTT,CSARKAGGSMTDTQYF
NA,TRBJ2-7,NA,TRBV6-1,TGTACCAGCATAGAGCCGGGGGAACAGTACTTC,CTSIEPGEQYF
NA,TRBJ2-1,NA,TRBV10-3,TGTGCCATCAATGAGGGAGTGGCGCGTGAGCAGTTCTTC,CAINEGVAREQFF
NA,TRBJ1-6,NA,TRBV20-1,TGCGGTGGAAAGGGGGGTAGCTCCTTTAATTCACCCCTCCACTTT,CGGKGGSSFNSPLHF